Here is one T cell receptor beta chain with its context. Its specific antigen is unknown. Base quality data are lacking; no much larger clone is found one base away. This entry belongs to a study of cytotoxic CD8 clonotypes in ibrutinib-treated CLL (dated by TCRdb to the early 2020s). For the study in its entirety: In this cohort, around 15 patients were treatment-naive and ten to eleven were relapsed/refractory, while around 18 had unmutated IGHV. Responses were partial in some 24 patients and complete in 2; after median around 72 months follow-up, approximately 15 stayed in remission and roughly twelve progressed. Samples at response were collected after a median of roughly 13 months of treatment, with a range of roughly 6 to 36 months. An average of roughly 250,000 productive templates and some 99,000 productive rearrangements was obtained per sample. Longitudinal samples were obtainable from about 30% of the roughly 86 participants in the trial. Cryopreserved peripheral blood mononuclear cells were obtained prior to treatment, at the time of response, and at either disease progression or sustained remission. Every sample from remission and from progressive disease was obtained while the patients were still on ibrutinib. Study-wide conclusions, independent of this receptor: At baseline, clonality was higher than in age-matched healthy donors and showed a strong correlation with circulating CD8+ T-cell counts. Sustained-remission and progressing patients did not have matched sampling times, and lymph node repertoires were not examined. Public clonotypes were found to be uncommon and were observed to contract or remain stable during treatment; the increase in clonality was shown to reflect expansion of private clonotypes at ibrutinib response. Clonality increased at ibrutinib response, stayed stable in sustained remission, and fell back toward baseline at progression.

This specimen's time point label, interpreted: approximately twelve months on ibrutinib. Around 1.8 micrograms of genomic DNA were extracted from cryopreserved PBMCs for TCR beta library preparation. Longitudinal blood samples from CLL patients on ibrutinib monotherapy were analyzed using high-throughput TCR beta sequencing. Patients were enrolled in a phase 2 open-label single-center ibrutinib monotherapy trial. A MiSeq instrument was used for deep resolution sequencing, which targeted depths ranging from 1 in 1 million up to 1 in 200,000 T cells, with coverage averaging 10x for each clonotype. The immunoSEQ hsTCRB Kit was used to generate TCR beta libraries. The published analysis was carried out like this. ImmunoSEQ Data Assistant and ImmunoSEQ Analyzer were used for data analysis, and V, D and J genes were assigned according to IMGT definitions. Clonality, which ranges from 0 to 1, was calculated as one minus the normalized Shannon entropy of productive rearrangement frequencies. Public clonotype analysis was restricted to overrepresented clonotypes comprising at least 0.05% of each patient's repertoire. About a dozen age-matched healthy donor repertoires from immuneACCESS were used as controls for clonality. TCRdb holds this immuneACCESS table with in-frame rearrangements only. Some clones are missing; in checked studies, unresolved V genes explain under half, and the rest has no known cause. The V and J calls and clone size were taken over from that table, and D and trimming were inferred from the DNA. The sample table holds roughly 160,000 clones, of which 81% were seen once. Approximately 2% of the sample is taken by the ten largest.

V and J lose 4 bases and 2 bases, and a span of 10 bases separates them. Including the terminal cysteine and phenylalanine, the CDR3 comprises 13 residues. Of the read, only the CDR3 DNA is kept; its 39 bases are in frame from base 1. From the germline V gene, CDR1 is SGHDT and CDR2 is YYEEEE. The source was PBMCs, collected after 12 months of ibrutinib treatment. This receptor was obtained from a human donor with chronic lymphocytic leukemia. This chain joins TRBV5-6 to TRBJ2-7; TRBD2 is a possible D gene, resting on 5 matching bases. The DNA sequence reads TGTGCCAGCAGCCTCCAGACTACCTACGAGCAGTACTTC. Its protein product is CASSLQTTYEQYF.